A selection of T cell receptor beta chains follows, all from one sample in a study of identifying expanded T cells in peripheral blood. Clones were sequenced by immunoSEQ multiplex PCR, and TCRdb holds only the in-frame ones, with some missing. The repertoire includes 80,000 to 95,000 clones, more than 70% of them detected once, and 4% to 4.5% sits in the top ten. The sequenced material came from blood. The receptors originated from a person aged 18 to 70 in good health. Each CDR3 is given with its conserved first and last residue. The D gene is left open where the match is weak. Size values are once, few and many counts, or a class for expanded clones, and some rows have none.

d_gene: .
abundance: .
v_gene: TRBV28
j_gene: TRBJ1-4
CDR3nt: TGTGCCAGCAGTTTGATATCCTCTAATGAAAAACTGTTTTTT
CDR3aa: CASSLISSNEKLFF

d_gene: TRBD1
abundance: .
v_gene: TRBV27
j_gene: TRBJ2-7
CDR3nt: TGTGCCAGCAGTTGGGACAGGGGCTACGAGCAGTACTTC
CDR3aa: CASSWDRGYEQYF

d_gene: TRBD1
abundance: .
v_gene: TRBV10-1
j_gene: TRBJ2-3
CDR3nt: TGCGCCAGCAGTGATGACGAGGGGGCTAGCACAGATACGCAGTATTTT
CDR3aa: CASSDDEGASTDTQYF

d_gene: TRBD2
abundance: .
v_gene: TRBV7-9
j_gene: TRBJ2-5
CDR3nt: TGTGCCAGCAGCTCTAGCGGGCTCTACCAAGAGACCCAGTACTTC
CDR3aa: CASSSSGLYQETQYF

d_gene: TRBD1
abundance: .
v_gene: TRBV2
j_gene: TRBJ2-3
CDR3nt: TGTGCCAGCAGGGACAGGACAGCGCAGTATTTT
CDR3aa: CASRDRTAQYF

d_gene: TRBD1
abundance: .
v_gene: TRBV5-4
j_gene: TRBJ1-6
CDR3nt: TGTGCCAGCAGTTCGGGACAGGAGTTCTATAATTCACCCCTCCACTTT
CDR3aa: CASSSGQEFYNSPLHF

d_gene: TRBD2
abundance: .
v_gene: TRBV5-1
j_gene: TRBJ2-1
CDR3nt: TGCGCCAGCAGTACTAGCGCCAATGAGCAGTTCTTC
CDR3aa: CASSTSANEQFF

d_gene: .
abundance: .
v_gene: TRBV4-1
j_gene: TRBJ2-1
CDR3nt: TGCGCCAGCAGCCCGGGGGAATGGGGCAATGAGCAGTTCTTC
CDR3aa: CASSPGEWGNEQFF

d_gene: .
abundance: .
v_gene: TRBV2
j_gene: TRBJ2-3
CDR3nt: TGTGCCAGCAAAGAGTCGGTCTTGGGCACAGATACGCAGTATTTT
CDR3aa: CASKESVLGTDTQYF

d_gene: TRBD1
abundance: .
v_gene: TRBV2
j_gene: TRBJ2-7
CDR3nt: TGTGCCAGCAGTGGGACAGGCGGTTCCTACGAGCAGTACTTC
CDR3aa: CASSGTGGSYEQYF

d_gene: TRBD2
abundance: .
v_gene: TRBV18
j_gene: TRBJ2-1
CDR3nt: TGTGCCAGCTCAGCCGGACTAGCGGGAATCGATGAGCAGTTCTTC
CDR3aa: CASSAGLAGIDEQFF

d_gene: TRBD2
abundance: .
v_gene: TRBV5-1
j_gene: TRBJ2-2
CDR3nt: TGCGCCAGCAGCGCCGGACTAGCGGTGGGGGAGCTGTTTTTT
CDR3aa: CASSAGLAVGELFF

d_gene: .
abundance: .
v_gene: TRBV28
j_gene: TRBJ2-5
CDR3nt: TGTGCCAGCAGCCCCTACACCGAAGGGGAGACCCAGTACTTC
CDR3aa: CASSPYTEGETQYF

d_gene: TRBD1
abundance: .
v_gene: TRBV10-3
j_gene: TRBJ2-3
CDR3nt: TGTGCCATCAGTGGACTTCAGGGGGCAAGCACAGATACGCAGTATTTT
CDR3aa: CAISGLQGASTDTQYF

d_gene: .
abundance: once
v_gene: TRBV6-1
j_gene: TRBJ1-5
CDR3nt: TGTGCCAGCAGTTCGGACGGGGGCGGCAATCAGCCCCAGCATTTT
CDR3aa: CASSSDGGGNQPQHF